The 20 T cell receptor beta chains below come from one sample, sequenced in a study of blood T cell repertoires in COVID-19. Clones were sequenced by immunoSEQ multiplex PCR, and TCRdb holds only the in-frame ones, with some missing. The repertoire holds about 94,000 clones, 65% to 85% seen once, with 6.3% in the top ten. The sequenced material came from peripheral blood. Receptors originate from a man aged 60 to 75 with acute or convalescent COVID-19.

The chain joins TRBV5-1 to TRBJ2-7; TRBD2 matches at 8 bases. Germline assignment: CDR1 SGHRS and CDR2 YFSETQ. CDR3 size: 15 residues. Trimming cost V 4 bases and J 6 bases; bases outside gene matches: 12. CDR3 sequence: CASSQARGGSPEQYF. CDR3 DNA sequence: TGCGCCAGCAGCCAAGCCCGGGGGGGCAGTCCCGAGCAGTACTTC.

The chain is built from TRBV7-2 and TRBJ2-7, with D tentatively TRBD1 (5 bases). Trimming pared 1 base from V and 4 bases from J, leaving 5 bases between. This CDR3 contains 12 residues. Germline V gene data show CDR1 as SGHTA and CDR2 as FQGNSA. The CDR3 nucleotides are TGTGCCAGCAGCTTAGGACAGTACGAGCAGTACTTC. Translating gives CASSLGQYEQYF.

This sequence joins TRBV5-1 and TRBJ2-7, with D uncertain. This CDR3 spans 11 amino acids. V dropped 3 bases and J dropped 2 bases, with 3 bases sitting between them. From germline, CDR1 is SGHRS and CDR2 YFSETQ. The CDR3 region has the DNA TGCGCCAGCAGCTCCACCTACGAGCAGTACTTC. The encoded protein is CASSSTYEQYF.

J is TRBJ2-3 and V is TRBV10-3; D is ambiguous. CDR1 ENHRY and CDR2 SYGVKD come from the germline V gene. Trimming pared 6 bases from V and 5 bases from J, leaving 9 bases between. This CDR3 contains 12 residues. The CDR3 DNA reads TGTGCCATCAGACAGCAGGAAGATACGCAGTATTTT. Protein sequence: CAIRQQEDTQYF.

This clone was observed a few times. This chain uses TRBV19 with TRBJ2-3, with D tentatively TRBD1 (6 bases). The CDR3 loop spans 13 amino acids. V lost 4 bases and J 4 bases, leaving 9 bases between the germline ends. Germline V gene sequence: CDR1 LNHDA, CDR2 SQIVND (reference sequence). In nucleotides, the CDR3 is TGTGCCAGTAGTAGGGGGCGATCAGATACGCAGTATTTT. This gives the protein CASSRGRSDTQYF.

This chain connects TRBV7-9 to TRBJ2-5; unclear D gene. The CDR3 has 8 amino acids. Trimming took 5 bases from V and 13 from J, leaving 5 bases between them. CDR1 and CDR2 (germline): SEHNR, FQNEAQ (reference sequence). CDR3 sequence reads: CASSPPYF. The CDR3 region has the DNA TGTGCCAGCAGCCCTCCGTACTTC.

The chain employs TRBV7-8 and TRBJ1-2, with D perhaps TRBD1 (5 bases). Germline V CDR1 and CDR2: SGHVS, FQNEAQ. The CDR3 sequence is 18 residues long. Trimming cost V 1 base and J 0 bases, with 18 bases left between them. The CDR3 reads CASSLVFGHRPTNYGYTF. CDR3 in DNA: TGTGCCAGCAGCTTAGTTTTTGGACACCGACCGACTAACTATGGCTACACCTTC.

The CDR3 bases are TGTGCCAGTAGTGTCGACAGGGGCGGACTCCACGAGCAGTACTTC. Translation gives CASSVDRGGLHEQYF. The chain combines TRBV19 with TRBJ2-7, with 8 bases fitting TRBD1. The CDR3 extends over 15 amino acids. After removal of 5 bases from V and 5 bases from J, the junction contained 11 bases not matched to a gene. CDR1 is LNHDA, CDR2 SQIVND, per germline (reference sequence).

This rearrangement joins TRBV11-2 to TRBJ2-7; D gene ambiguous. The V end lost 1 base, the J end lost 5 bases, and 6 bases lay between the germline ends. This CDR3 is built from 12 residues. Germline CDR1 reads SGHAT; CDR2 reads FQNNGV. DNA for the CDR3: TGTGCCAGCAGCTTAGTCAGGCACGAGCAGTACTTC. Translated, it gives CASSLVRHEQYF.

This clone was detected a few times. The chain couples TRBV3-1 (or the pseudogene TRBV3-2) to TRBJ2-2, with 8 bases that match TRBD1. Trimming removed 4 bases from V and 3 bases from J; junction bases left unmatched: 7. The CDR3 loop spans 16 amino acids. Germline V gives CDR1 LGHDT, CDR2 YNNKEL (reference sequence). CDR3 nucleotide sequence: TGTGCCAGCAGCCGCCCCGGGACAGGTTACACCGGGGAGCTGTTTTTT. This gives the protein CASSRPGTGYTGELFF.

This clone is a singleton in its sample. The chain links TRBV6-1 to TRBJ1-2; D is undetermined. CDR3 length: 12 residues. V lost 3 bases to trimming and J lost 8 bases, with 10 bases between them. Germline CDR1 is MNHNS and CDR2 is SASEGT. This CDR3 is CASSDSSHGYTF. The DNA for the CDR3 is TGTGCCAGCAGTGATTCGAGTCACGGCTACACCTTC.

The V gene is TRBV12-3 or TRBV12-4, the J gene TRBJ1-1; tentative D call: TRBD1 (6 bases). V gave up 7 bases and J gave up 4 bases, with 10 bases separating them. The length of the CDR3 is 12 residues. CDR3 sequence (DNA): TGTGCCAGCAAACAAGGGGGCACTGAAGCTTTCTTT. This gives the protein CASKQGGTEAFF.

The chain couples TRBV30 to TRBJ1-5; TRBD1 aligns across 7 bases. V shed 2 bases, J shed 10 bases, and the junction held 11 bases outside the gene matches. CDR3 length equals 14 residues. The V gene's germline CDR1 is GTSNPN and CDR2 SVGIG (reference sequence). The CDR3 DNA sequence: TGTGCCTGGAGTTCTGGAGGGGGCGTCGGACCCCAGCATTTT. It specifies CAWSSGGGVGPQHF. Variable domain in full (rest from reference TRBV30 and TRBJ1-5): SQTIHQWPATLVQPVGSPLSLECTVEGTSNPNLYWYRQAAGRGLQLLFYSVGIGQISSEVPQNLSASRPQDRQFILSSKKLLLSDSGFYLCAWSSGGGVGPQHFGDGTRLSIL.

This clone has more than one count but fewer than ten. The chain combines TRBV12-3 or TRBV12-4 with TRBJ1-5; D gene ambiguous. This CDR3 has 12 amino acids. Trimming took off 4 bases at V and 5 bases at J, with 6 bases between the two ends. CDR3 DNA sequence: TGTGCCAGCAGTTCCGGGTATCAGCCCCAGCATTTT. Its translation: CASSSGYQPQHF.

V gene TRBV9 combines with J gene TRBJ1-4; maybe TRBD1 (6 bases). CDR3 size: 15 residues. Trimming pared 0 bases from V and 4 bases from J, leaving 10 bases between. Per the germline V gene, CDR1 is SGDLS and CDR2 is YYNGEE. Written as DNA, the CDR3 is TGTGCCAGCAGCGTAGCTCAGGGGATTAATGAAAAACTGTTTTTT. Encoded protein: CASSVAQGINEKLFF.

The gene calls are TRBV4-1 and TRBJ1-1, with no clear D. V dropped 5 bases and J dropped 3 bases, with 19 bases sitting between them. Germline CDR1 is MGHRA and CDR2 is YSYEKL. This CDR3 has 16 amino acids. The CDR3 bases are TGCGCCAGCAGCACCCCCCCTCGGGGAATTGACACTGAAGCTTTCTTT. Translation: CASSTPPRGIDTEAFF.

The chain combines TRBV7-3 with TRBJ2-3; D may be TRBD2 (5 bases). Germline CDR1 is SGHTA and CDR2 is FQGTGA. V was pared by 3 bases and J by 6 bases, with 13 bases between. This CDR3 region has 14 residues. CDR3 amino acids: CASSFGGSGDTQYF. The CDR3 nucleotides read TGTGCCAGCAGCTTTGGAGGTTCGGGCGATACGCAGTATTTT.

The rearrangement links TRBV24-1 to TRBJ1-5, with a possible D match to TRBD1 (5 bases). V shed 4 bases and J shed 6 bases, with 18 bases lying between them. Germline assignment: CDR1 KGHDR and CDR2 SFDVKD. This CDR3 comprises 16 residues. The CDR3 DNA sequence: TGTGCCACCAGTGACCCCCGGGCCGGGGGGTCTCAGCCCCAGCATTTT. This sequence encodes CATSDPRAGGSQPQHF.

The chain uses TRBV7-3 and TRBJ1-6; D might be TRBD1 (5 bases). Germline assignment: CDR1 SGHTA and CDR2 FQGTGA. The CDR3 is made up of 19 amino acids. The germline V and J ends were trimmed by 3 bases and 9 bases, with 27 bases remaining between them. DNA for the CDR3: TGTGCCAGCAGCTTGAGAGCGGCGGGGCTGAATGGGTGGATTTCACCCCTCCACTTT. Amino acid sequence: CASSLRAAGLNGWISPLHF.

This chain connects TRBV5-4 to TRBJ1-1; no firm D call. Between the trimmed V and J ends, which lost 2 bases and 3 bases, there was a span of 8 bases. The CDR3 covers 13 residues. The germline V gene has CDR1 SGHNT and CDR2 YYREEE (reference sequence). CDR3 DNA: TGTGCCAGCAGCTTCGGGGATGACACTGAAGCTTTCTTT. Its protein is CASSFGDDTEAFF.